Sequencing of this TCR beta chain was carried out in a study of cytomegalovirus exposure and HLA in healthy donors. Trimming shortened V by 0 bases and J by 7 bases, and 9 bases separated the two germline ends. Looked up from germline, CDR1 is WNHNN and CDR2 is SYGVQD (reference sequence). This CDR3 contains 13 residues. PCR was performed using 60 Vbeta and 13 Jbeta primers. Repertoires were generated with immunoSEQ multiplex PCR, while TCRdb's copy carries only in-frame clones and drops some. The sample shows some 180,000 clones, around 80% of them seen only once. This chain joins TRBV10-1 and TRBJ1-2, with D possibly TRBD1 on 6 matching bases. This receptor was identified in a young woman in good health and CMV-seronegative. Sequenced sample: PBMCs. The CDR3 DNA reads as TGCGCCAGCAGTGAGTCGGACAGTTTTGGCTACACCTTC. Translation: CASSESDSFGYTF.